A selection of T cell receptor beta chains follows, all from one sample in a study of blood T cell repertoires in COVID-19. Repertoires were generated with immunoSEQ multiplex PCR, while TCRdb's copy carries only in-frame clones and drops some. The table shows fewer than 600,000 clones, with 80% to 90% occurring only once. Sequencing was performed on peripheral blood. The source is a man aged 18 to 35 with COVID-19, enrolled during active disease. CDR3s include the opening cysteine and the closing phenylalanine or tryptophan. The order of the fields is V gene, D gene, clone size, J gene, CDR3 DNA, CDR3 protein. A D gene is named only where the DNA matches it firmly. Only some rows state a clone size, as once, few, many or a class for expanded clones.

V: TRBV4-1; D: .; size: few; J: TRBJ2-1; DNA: TGCGCCAGCAGCCAGGACTATAGCTTACCCCTGTTCTTC; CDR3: CASSQDYSLPLFF
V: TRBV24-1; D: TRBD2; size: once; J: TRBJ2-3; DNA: TGTGCCACCGAAAGCGGGACGTCATCAAGCACAGATACGCAGTATTTT; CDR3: CATESGTSSSTDTQYF
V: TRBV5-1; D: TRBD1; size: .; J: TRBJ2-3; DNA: TGCGCCAGCAGCGCGGGACAGGGGTGGGCAGATACGCAGTATTTT; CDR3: CASSAGQGWADTQYF
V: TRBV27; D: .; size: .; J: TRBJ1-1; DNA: TGTGCCAGCACCCAACTGACAGGAAAGAACACTGAAGCTTTCTTT; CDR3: CASTQLTGKNTEAFF
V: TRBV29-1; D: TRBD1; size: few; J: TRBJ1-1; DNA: TGCAGCGTTAAACCGGGACAGGGGATTGGTACTGAAGCTTTCTTT; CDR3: CSVKPGQGIGTEAFF
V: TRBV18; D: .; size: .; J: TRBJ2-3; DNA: TGTGCCAGCTCCTCCGAAGAGGATACGCAGTATTTT; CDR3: CASSSEEDTQYF
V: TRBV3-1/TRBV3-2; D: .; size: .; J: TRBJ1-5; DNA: TGTGCCAGCAGCCAAGTCCTCAATCAGCCCCAGCATTTT; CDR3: CASSQVLNQPQHF
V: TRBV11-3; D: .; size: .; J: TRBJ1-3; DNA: TGTGCCAGCAGCTTATTCGGGTCGCGGGACACCATATATTTT; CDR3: CASSLFGSRDTIYF
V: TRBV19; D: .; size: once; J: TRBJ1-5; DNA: TGTGCCAGTAGTCCAGGACTGTATCAGCCCCAGCATTTT; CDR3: CASSPGLYQPQHF
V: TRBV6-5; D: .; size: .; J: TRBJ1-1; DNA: TGTGCCAGCAGCCAACAGACGAACACTGAAGCTTTCTTT; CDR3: CASSQQTNTEAFF
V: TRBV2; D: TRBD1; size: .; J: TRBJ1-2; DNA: TGTGCCAGCAGCCGGGACAGCCTCAACCATAACTATGGCTACACCTTC; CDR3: CASSRDSLNHNYGYTF
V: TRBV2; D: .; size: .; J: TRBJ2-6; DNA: TGTGCCAGCAGTGTGCGGCTCTCTGGGGCCAACGTCCTGACTTTC; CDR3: CASSVRLSGANVLTF
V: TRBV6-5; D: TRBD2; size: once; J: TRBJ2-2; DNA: TGTGCCATTCGACTAGCGGGTAACACCGGGGAGCTGTTTTTT; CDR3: CAIRLAGNTGELFF
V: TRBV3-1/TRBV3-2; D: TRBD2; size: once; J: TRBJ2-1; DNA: TGTGCCAGCAGATCCAATCAGGGAGGGAACTACAATGAGCAGTTCTTC; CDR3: CASRSNQGGNYNEQFF
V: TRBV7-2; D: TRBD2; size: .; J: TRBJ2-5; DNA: TGTGCCAGCAGACAGGGACTAGCGGGAGAGACCCAGTACTTC; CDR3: CASRQGLAGETQYF
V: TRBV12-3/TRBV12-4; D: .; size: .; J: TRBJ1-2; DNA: TGTGCCAGCAGTTTAAGGGAGATCGGCTACACCTTC; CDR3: CASSLREIGYTF
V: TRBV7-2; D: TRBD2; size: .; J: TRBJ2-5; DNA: TGTGCCAGCAGCTTTCTAGCGGGAGGAGAGACCCAGTACTTC; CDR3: CASSFLAGGETQYF
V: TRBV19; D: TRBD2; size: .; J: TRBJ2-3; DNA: TGTGCCAGTAGTCACCCCGAGAGCGGGGAGAGCACAGATACGCAGTATTTT; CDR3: CASSHPESGESTDTQYF
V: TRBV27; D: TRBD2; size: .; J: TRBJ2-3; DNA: TGTGCCAGCAAGCGGGGTAGCACAGATACGCAGTATTTT; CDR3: CASKRGSTDTQYF
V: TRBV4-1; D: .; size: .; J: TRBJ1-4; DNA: TGCGCCAGCAGCCAAGTAATGGGTCAGCGGGGGGCAGCTAATGAAAAACTGTTTTTT; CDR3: CASSQVMGQRGAANEKLFF
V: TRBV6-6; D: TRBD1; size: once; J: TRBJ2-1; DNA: TGTGCCAGCTTGACAGGGGGCGGAGGGCATGAGCAGTTCTTC; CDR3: CASLTGGGGHEQFF
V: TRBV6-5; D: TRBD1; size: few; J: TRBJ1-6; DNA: TGTGCCAGCAGTTACGACGGGACAGGGAAATCACCCCTCCACTTT; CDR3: CASSYDGTGKSPLHF
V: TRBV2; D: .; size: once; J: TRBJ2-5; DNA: TGTGCCAGCAGTGAAGCCGACCAAGAGACCCAGTACTTC; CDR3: CASSEADQETQYF
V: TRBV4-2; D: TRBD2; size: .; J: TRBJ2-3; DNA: TGTGCCAGCAGCCAAGCCTTCCAACCGGGACTAGCGGGAGCAGATACGCAGTATTTT; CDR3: CASSQAFQPGLAGADTQYF
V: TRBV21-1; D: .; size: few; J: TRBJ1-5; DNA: TGTGCCAGCAGCAAAAGGGGACAGGCTCCTAATAGCCCCCAGCATTTT; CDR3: CASSKRGQAPNSPQHF
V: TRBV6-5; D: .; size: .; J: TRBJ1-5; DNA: TGTGCCAGCAGCACAGGGATTCAGCCCCAGCATTTT; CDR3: CASSTGIQPQHF
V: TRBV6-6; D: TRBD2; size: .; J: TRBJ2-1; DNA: TGTGCCAGCAGTCCGGGACTAGCGGGGGGGCTAAATGAGCAGTTCTTC; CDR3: CASSPGLAGGLNEQFF
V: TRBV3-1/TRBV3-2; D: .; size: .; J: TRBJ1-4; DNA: TGTGCCAGCACCTCAGGGTGGGATATCGGAGAAAAACTGTTTTTT; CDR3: CASTSGWDIGEKLFF
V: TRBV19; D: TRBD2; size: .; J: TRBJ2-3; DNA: TGTGCCAGTAGTATCCAGACTAGCGGGTCGAGGGATACGCAGTATTTT; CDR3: CASSIQTSGSRDTQYF
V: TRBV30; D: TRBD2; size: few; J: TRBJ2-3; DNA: TGTGCCTGGAGCCCCCGCCCGGGGCGGGGGGTCACAGATACGCAGTATTTT; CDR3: CAWSPRPGRGVTDTQYF
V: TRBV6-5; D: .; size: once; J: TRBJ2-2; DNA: TGTGCCAGCAGTTACGGGCAACCACCGGTACGGGAGCTGTTTTTT; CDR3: CASSYGQPPVRELFF
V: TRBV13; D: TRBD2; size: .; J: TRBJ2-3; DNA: TGTGCCAGCAGCTTAAAGGACCGTAGCGGGGGGCCCACAGATACGCAGTATTTT; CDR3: CASSLKDRSGGPTDTQYF
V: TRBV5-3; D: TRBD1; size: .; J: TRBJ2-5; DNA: TGTGCCAGAAGCTTGAGCTCGGGACAGGGGGCTCTAGGGCAAGAGACCCAGTACTTC; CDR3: CARSLSSGQGALGQETQYF
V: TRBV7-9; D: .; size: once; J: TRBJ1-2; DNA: TGTGCCAGCAGCTTAGTGGCAGGGGAGAACTATGGCTACACCTTC; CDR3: CASSLVAGENYGYTF
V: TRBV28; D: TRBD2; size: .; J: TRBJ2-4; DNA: TGTGCCAGCAGTTTTCCGAGCGGGGGAAAATTGTACTTC; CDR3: CASSFPSGGKLYF
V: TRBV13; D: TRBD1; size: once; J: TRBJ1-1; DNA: TGTGCCAGCAGAAAAACAGGGGGCAACACTGAAGCTTTCTTT; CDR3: CASRKTGGNTEAFF
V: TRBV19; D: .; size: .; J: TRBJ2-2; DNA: TGTGCCAGTAGTCGCGGGACAGAAAACACCGGGGAGCTGTTTTTT; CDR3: CASSRGTENTGELFF
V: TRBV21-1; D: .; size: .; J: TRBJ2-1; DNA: TGTGCCAGCAGCATCAGGGGTATAGCGGGGCGGGGAGGCAATGAGCAGTTCTTC; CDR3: CASSIRGIAGRGGNEQFF
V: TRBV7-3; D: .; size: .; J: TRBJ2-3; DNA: TGTGCCAGCAGCTCGGGTGGTCCGACAGATACGCAGTATTTT; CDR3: CASSSGGPTDTQYF
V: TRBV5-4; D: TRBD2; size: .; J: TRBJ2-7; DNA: TGTGCCAGCGGCTCTCACTTAGCGGGAGACTACGAGCAGTACTTC; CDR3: CASGSHLAGDYEQYF
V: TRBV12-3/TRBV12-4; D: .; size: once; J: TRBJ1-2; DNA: TGTGCCAGCAGTTTCGGACAGCATGGCTACACCTTC; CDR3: CASSFGQHGYTF